This T cell receptor (beta chain) was sequenced in a study of blood T cell repertoires in COVID-19. Generated by immunoSEQ multiplex PCR, the TCRdb table keeps only in-frame clones and is missing some. The table records approximately 200,000 clones, approximately 90% of them present only once. This clone was counted between two and nine times. The sequencing sample was made of PBMCs or T cells enriched from blood (not recorded which). The TCR originated in a man aged 25-45 years who had recovered from COVID-19.

The CDR3 here is CASSFRGTEQFF. CDR3 nucleotide sequence: TGTGCCAGCAGTTTTAGGGGAACTGAGCAGTTCTTC. This chain connects TRBV12-3 or TRBV12-4 to TRBJ2-1, with D tentatively TRBD1 (5 bases). The CDR3 has 12 residues. Trimming removed 3 bases from V and 9 bases from J, with 9 bases in between.